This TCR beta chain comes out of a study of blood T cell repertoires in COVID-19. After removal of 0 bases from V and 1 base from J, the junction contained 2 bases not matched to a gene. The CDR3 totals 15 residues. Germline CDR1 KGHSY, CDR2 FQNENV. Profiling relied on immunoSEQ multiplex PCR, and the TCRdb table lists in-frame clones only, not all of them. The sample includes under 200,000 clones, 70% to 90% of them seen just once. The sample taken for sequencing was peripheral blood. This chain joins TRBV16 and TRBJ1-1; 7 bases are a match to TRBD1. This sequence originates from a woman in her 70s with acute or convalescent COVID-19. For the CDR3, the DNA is TGTGCCAGCAGCCAATCAAGACAGGGGAACACTGAAGCTTTCTTT. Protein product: CASSQSRQGNTEAFF.